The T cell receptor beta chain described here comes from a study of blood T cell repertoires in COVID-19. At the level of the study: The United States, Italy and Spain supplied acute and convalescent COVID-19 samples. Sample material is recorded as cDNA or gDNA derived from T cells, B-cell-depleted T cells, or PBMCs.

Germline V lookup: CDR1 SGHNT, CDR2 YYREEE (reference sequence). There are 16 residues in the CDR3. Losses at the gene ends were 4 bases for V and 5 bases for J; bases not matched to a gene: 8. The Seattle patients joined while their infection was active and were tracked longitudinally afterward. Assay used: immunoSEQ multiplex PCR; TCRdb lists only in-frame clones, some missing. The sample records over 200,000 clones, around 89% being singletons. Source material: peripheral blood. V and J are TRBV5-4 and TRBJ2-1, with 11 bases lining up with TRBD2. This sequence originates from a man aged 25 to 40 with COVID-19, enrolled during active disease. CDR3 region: CASSPPLAGGNNEQFF. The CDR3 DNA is TGTGCCAGCAGCCCACCTCTAGCGGGAGGAAACAATGAGCAGTTCTTC.